Listed below are T cell receptor beta chains from one sample, sequenced in a study of T cell responses to AZD1222 COVID-19 vaccine. Using immunoSEQ multiplex PCR, the repertoire was profiled, and TCRdb retains in-frame clones only, with some absent. Here the sample spans over 95,000 clones, about 91% being singletons. The sample consisted of peripheral blood, taken 28 days after the second AZD1222 dose. These receptors originate from an adult who received the AZD1222 COVID-19 vaccine. Each CDR3 is given with its conserved first and last residue. The D gene is left open where the match is weak. A clone size is listed for some rows: how often the clone was seen (once, few, many), or a class if it is expanded.

size	D	J	V	CDR3	DNA
NA	NA	TRBJ1-1	TRBV7-2	CASNHQRDAEAFF	TGTGCCAGCAACCACCAACGGGACGCTGAAGCTTTCTTT
NA	NA	TRBJ2-2	TRBV4-2	CASSQAPGYTGELFF	TGTGCCAGCAGCCAAGCCCCGGGGTATACCGGGGAGCTGTTTTTT
NA	NA	TRBJ1-4	TRBV27	CASRQVNEKLFF	TGTGCCAGCAGACAGGTGAATGAAAAACTGTTTTTT
NA	NA	TRBJ1-5	TRBV24-1	CATSPGLSNQPQHF	TGTGCCACCAGTCCAGGGTTGAGCAATCAGCCCCAGCATTTT
NA	TRBD1	TRBJ2-2	TRBV10-3	CATRTGGNTGELFF	TGTGCCACGCGGACAGGGGGTAACACCGGGGAGCTGTTTTTT
NA	NA	TRBJ2-5	TRBV10-3	CAISDGGAQETQYF	TGTGCCATCAGTGATGGTGGGGCCCAAGAGACCCAGTACTTC
NA	NA	TRBJ1-4	TRBV7-9	CASSAAGNSYEKLFF	TGTGCCAGCAGCGCAGCAGGGAACTCTTATGAAAAACTGTTTTTT
NA	TRBD1	TRBJ2-1	TRBV10-3	CAISESNRGLNNEQFF	TGTGCCATCAGTGAGTCGAACAGGGGGCTAAACAATGAGCAGTTCTTC
NA	TRBD2	TRBJ2-1	TRBV4-1	CASSQTSGVYNEQFF	TGCGCCAGCAGCCAGACTAGCGGAGTTTACAATGAGCAGTTCTTC
NA	NA	TRBJ2-6	TRBV5-5	CASSLVGMGANVLTF	TGTGCCAGCAGCTTAGTGGGGATGGGGGCCAACGTCCTGACTTTC
once	NA	TRBJ1-2	TRBV4-2	CASGSGEGNYGYTF	TGTGCCAGCGGATCGGGGGAGGGTAACTATGGCTACACCTTC
NA	NA	TRBJ2-1	TRBV24-1	CATSDFGGSYNEQFF	TGTGCCACCAGTGATTTTGGCGGGTCCTACAATGAGCAGTTCTTC
NA	TRBD1	TRBJ2-1	TRBV4-3	CASSQDPDRANEQFF	TGCGCCAGCAGCCAAGACCCGGACAGGGCCAATGAGCAGTTCTTC
once	TRBD1	TRBJ1-1	TRBV19	CASSTQTGAMNTEAFF	TGTGCCAGTAGTACACAGACAGGGGCTATGAACACTGAAGCTTTCTTT
NA	NA	TRBJ1-2	TRBV7-9	CASSAQLYGYTF	TGTGCCAGCAGCGCACAACTCTATGGCTACACCTTC
NA	TRBD1	TRBJ1-2	TRBV19	CASTYRGPYGYTF	TGTGCCAGTACCTACAGGGGCCCCTATGGCTACACCTTC
once	NA	TRBJ1-2	TRBV4-3	CASSQGISNYGYTF	TGCGCCAGCAGTCAGGGTATCTCTAACTATGGCTACACCTTC
NA	NA	TRBJ1-2	TRBV19	CASSIDRDTSYGYTF	TGTGCCAGTAGTATAGACAGGGACACTAGCTATGGCTACACCTTC
NA	NA	TRBJ2-1	TRBV6-4	CASSVWGDYNEQFF	TGTGCCAGCAGTGTGTGGGGTGACTACAATGAGCAGTTCTTC
NA	NA	TRBJ2-5	TRBV10-3	CAISEGRDSETQYF	TGTGCCATCAGTGAGGGGCGGGACTCGGAGACCCAGTACTTC
NA	NA	TRBJ1-3	TRBV19	CASSPRSGYGNTIYF	TGTGCCAGTAGCCCCAGGTCAGGGTACGGAAACACCATATATTTT
NA	NA	TRBJ2-7	TRBV5-8	CASTVGQPSYEQYF	TGTGCCAGCACCGTGGGTCAGCCCTCCTACGAGCAGTACTTC
NA	TRBD1	TRBJ2-7	TRBV6-5	CASDVTGTVAYEQYF	TGTGCCAGCGATGTAACCGGGACAGTAGCCTACGAGCAGTACTTC
few	NA	TRBJ1-1	TRBV6-2/TRBV6-3	CASSYSWTEAFF	TGTGCCAGCAGTTACTCCTGGACTGAAGCTTTCTTT
NA	NA	TRBJ1-4	TRBV6-5	CASSYASGNEKLFF	TGTGCCAGCAGTTACGCGTCGGGGAATGAAAAACTGTTTTTT
NA	NA	TRBJ1-1	TRBV7-7	CASSLKAEAFF	TGTGCTAGCAGCTTAAAGGCAGAAGCTTTCTTT
NA	NA	TRBJ2-7	TRBV19	CASSFRNTYEQYF	TGTGCCAGTAGTTTCCGAAATACCTACGAGCAGTACTTC
few	NA	TRBJ1-4	TRBV19	CASSPRLSWVREKLFF	TGTGCCAGTAGTCCCAGGCTGAGCTGGGTACGGGAAAAACTGTTTTTT
once	TRBD1	TRBJ2-7	TRBV6-5	CASSQMTGVGGEQYF	TGTGCCAGCTCCCAAATGACAGGGGTTGGTGGCGAGCAGTACTTC
NA	NA	TRBJ2-7	TRBV14	CASSQDRTMQYF	TGTGCCAGCAGCCAAGATCGGACTATGCAGTACTTC
once	NA	TRBJ1-1	TRBV24-1	CATRGENTEAFF	TGTGCCACCAGGGGAGAGAACACTGAAGCTTTCTTT
NA	TRBD2	TRBJ2-7	TRBV5-1	CASSLSGPGRAEQYF	TGCGCCAGCAGCTTGAGCGGGCCAGGGAGGGCGGAGCAGTACTTC
NA	NA	TRBJ1-2	TRBV4-3	CASSQGADRFNYGYTF	TGCGCCAGCAGCCAAGGGGCGGACAGATTTAACTATGGCTACACCTTC
NA	TRBD1	TRBJ2-7	TRBV28	CASSFHGQAYEQYF	TGTGCCAGCAGTTTTCACGGACAGGCCTACGAGCAGTACTTC
NA	NA	TRBJ1-1	TRBV4-3	CASSQDLWRAGEGTEAFF	TGCGCCAGCAGCCAAGATCTATGGCGCGCGGGCGAGGGGACTGAAGCTTTCTTT
NA	NA	TRBJ1-1	TRBV6-6	CASSYGTGGENTEAFF	TGTGCCAGCAGTTACGGCACGGGAGGGGAGAACACTGAAGCTTTCTTT
NA	NA	TRBJ2-6	TRBV7-9	CASSSSGANVLTF	TGTGCCAGCAGCTCCTCTGGGGCCAACGTCCTGACTTTC
NA	NA	TRBJ2-3	TRBV6-5	CASSYFQGDTQYF	TGTGCCAGCAGTTACTTTCAGGGGGATACGCAGTATTTT
once	NA	TRBJ1-1	TRBV20-1	CSASEGRVTFF	TGCAGTGCTAGCGAGGGGCGCGTTACTTTCTTT